The sequence of this TCR beta chain was determined in a study of blood T cells in healthy people across ages. This clonotype was counted between two and nine times. Its antigen remains unidentified. Findings and caveats of the study: Roughly linear age-related decline in beta diversity appeared, significant by age about 37. Higher diversity and more naive CD4+ cells were features of long-lived donors, compared to aged donors.

Isolation yielded PBMCs, at least 6.5 million per sample, in every case. A sample-barcoded 5' primer and a J-beta primer mix were used in a second PCR of roughly 6 to 11 cycles. The authors tagged each cDNA molecule using a template-switch adaptor with 12 random nucleotides. TCRdb reprocessed the 5' RACE reads with MiXCR, giving one entry per CDR3 protein. In the table there are 700,000 to 950,000 distinct CDR3 sequences, over 45% of which are singletons. This CDR3 has 13 residues. The germline gives CDR1 SQVTM, CDR2 ANQGSEA. V shed 4 bases, J shed 4 bases, and the junction held 5 bases outside the gene matches.

The sample consisted of blood. The sequence came from a man aged 25 to 45 in good health. V and J are TRBV29-1 and TRBJ2-7; 9 bases agree with TRBD2. CDR3 DNA: TGCAGCGTTGTGCGGGAGGGTACTTACGAGCAGTACTTC. Its protein product is CSVVREGTYEQYF.